Following are 31 T cell receptor beta chains from one sample sequenced in a study of blood T cells in healthy people across ages. It was with a sample-barcoded 5' primer and a J-beta primer mix that a second PCR of roughly 7 to 12 cycles was run. TCRdb processed the 5' RACE reads anew with MiXCR; each CDR3 protein has one entry. The table has 1,800,000 or so distinct CDR3 sequences, around 40% seen once. The sequenced sample was blood. These TCRs come from a human donor in good health.

Notes on this clonotype: One junction end does not reproduce the germline sequence, and a read error may be involved. The chain links TRBV7-2 to TRBJ2-5, with 7 bases fitting TRBD2. Looked up from germline, CDR1 is SGHTA and CDR2 is FQGNSA. CDR3 length: 15 amino acids. As DNA, the CDR3 is TGTGCCAACAGCTTAGCGCGGGACTACCCAGAGACCCAGTACTTC. Encoded protein: CANSLARDYPETQYF. The variable domain in full, with the rest retrieved from reference TRBV7-2 and TRBJ2-5, is GAGVSQSPSNKVTEKGKDVELRCDPISGHTALYWYRQSLGQGLEFLIYFQGNSAPDKSGLPSDRFSAERTGGSVSTLTIQRTQQEDSAVYLCANSLARDYPETQYFGPGTRLLVL.

Concerning this clonotype itself: Its ends do not fully match the called genes, so a read error is possible. The chain is built from TRBV29-1 and TRBJ1-1; D uncertain. The CDR3 is made up of 13 amino acids. CDR1 and CDR2 (germline): SQVTM, ANQGSEA. The CDR3 spells CSAKLTVNTVAFF. CDR3 sequence (DNA): TGCAGCGCCAAGTTGACTGTGAACACTGTAGCTTTCTTT.

V usage is TRBV6-2 or TRBV6-3 and J usage is TRBJ2-7; D is undetermined. Germline loops: CDR1 MNHEY, CDR2 SVGEGT. This CDR3 has 16 residues. V was shortened by 0 bases and J by 5 bases, with 17 bases between the two germline ends. Here the CDR3 DNA reads TGTGCCAGCAGTTACTCGAAGGCTAGTGGGTCCCACGAGCAGTACTTC. This translates into CASSYSKASGSHEQYF.

This clonotype was counted a few times. The chain links TRBV12-3 or TRBV12-4 to TRBJ2-5; D is unresolved. This CDR3 has 15 residues. The V end was cut by 5 bases, the J end by 4 bases, with 17 bases between. This CDR3 reads CASSPLVSLGETQYF. The DNA of the CDR3 is TGTGCCAGCAGTCCTCTCGTTAGCCTGGGAGAGACCCAGTACTTC.

This chain joins TRBV7-2 and TRBJ1-2, with 9 nucleotides matching TRBD1. The CDR3 spans 18 residues. The germline CDR1 and CDR2 sequences are SGHTA and FQGNSA. J was trimmed by 8 bases and V by 1 base; bases with no gene match: 17. The CDR3 loop reads CASSLVVVNGQGRRGYTF. The CDR3 region has the DNA TGTGCCAGCAGCTTAGTGGTCGTGAACGGACAGGGGAGACGAGGCTACACCTTC.

This clonotype was recorded a few times. The CDR3: CASKTDSNYGYTF. The CDR3 DNA reads as TGTGCCAGCAAGACGGACAGTAACTATGGCTACACCTTC. The chain carries TRBV27 and TRBJ1-2; perhaps TRBD1 as D (6 bases). Trimming removed 7 bases at V and 1 base at J, with 10 bases between. Per the germline V gene, CDR1 is MNHEY and CDR2 is SMNVEV (reference sequence). CDR3 size: 13 residues.

Only a few counts were recorded for this clonotype. This chain uses TRBV7-3 with TRBJ1-2; D possibly corresponds to TRBD1 (6 bases). V was shortened by 0 bases and J by 1 base, with 12 bases between the two germline ends. Per the germline V gene, CDR1 is SGHTA and CDR2 is FQGTGA. The CDR3 consists of 16 residues. The CDR3 reads CASSLTGQLDNYGYTF. CDR3 in DNA: TGTGCCAGCAGCTTAACCGGACAGCTCGATAACTATGGCTACACCTTC.

The chain couples TRBV7-2 to TRBJ2-7, with D unclear. Germline CDR1 is SGHTA and CDR2 is FQGNSA. The length of the CDR3 is 14 residues. Trimming took 1 base from V and 3 from J, leaving 10 bases between them. CDR3 residues: CASSLDRTDYEQYF. The CDR3 DNA is TGTGCCAGCAGCTTAGATCGAACGGACTACGAGCAGTACTTC. Complete variable domain (other parts from reference TRBV7-2 and TRBJ2-7): GAGVSQSPSNKVTEKGKDVELRCDPISGHTALYWYRQSLGQGLEFLIYFQGNSAPDKSGLPSDRFSAERTGGSVSTLTIQRTQQEDSAVYLCASSLDRTDYEQYFGPGTRLTVT.

J is TRBJ2-5 and V is TRBV6-2 or TRBV6-3; D gene unclear. This CDR3 spans 15 amino acids. Germline CDR1 MNHEY, CDR2 SVGEGT. V was pared by 4 bases and J by 2 bases, with 14 bases between. CDR3 nucleotide sequence: TGTGCCAGCAGTTTCAGGAGCAGGCAACAAGAGACCCAGTACTTC. Amino acid sequence: CASSFRSRQQETQYF.

This chain joins TRBV7-9 and TRBJ1-1; D is undetermined. V dropped 3 bases and J dropped 5 bases, with 10 bases sitting between them. CDR3 length: 13 residues. Per germline, CDR1 SEHNR and CDR2 FQNEAQ (reference sequence). As DNA, the CDR3 is TGTGCCAGCAGCTTTCCCCAGAAGACTGAAGCTTTCTTT. Protein: CASSFPQKTEAFF.

The V call is TRBV6-6, the J call TRBJ2-3; 8 nucleotides agree with TRBD2. CDR3 length: 17 amino acids. Per the germline V gene, CDR1 is MNHNY and CDR2 is SVGAGI (reference sequence). The V gene end was trimmed by 7 bases and the J gene end by 2 bases; junction bases not matched to a gene: 14. This CDR3 is CASNPRGDSGATDTQYF. CDR3 DNA: TGTGCCAGCAACCCGAGGGGGGATAGCGGGGCCACAGATACGCAGTATTTT.

There are a few counts of this clonotype. The chain recombines TRBV27 with TRBJ2-1; 8 positions match TRBD1. The CDR3 contains 14 residues. Germline lookup yields CDR1 MNHEY and CDR2 SMNVEV (reference sequence). With V trimmed by 3 bases and J by 8 bases, 6 bases remained unmatched. CDR3 protein: CASSFPGGTDEQFF. Here the CDR3 DNA reads TGTGCCAGCAGTTTTCCAGGGGGCACGGATGAGCAGTTCTTC.

The table lists this clonotype with a few counts. The CDR3 DNA reads as TGTGCCAGCAGTGAAAGCGAGGCGGGAAAGAAAGAGACCCAGTACTTC. It encodes CASSESEAGKKETQYF. The J gene is TRBJ2-5, the V gene TRBV2, with a weak D call TRBD2 (6 bases). CDR1 is SNHLY, CDR2 FYNNEI, per germline. This CDR3 is 16 amino acids long. Trimming removed 2 bases at V and 3 bases at J, with 16 bases between.

The J gene is TRBJ1-2, the V gene TRBV28; 7 nucleotides agree with TRBD1. Germline V gives CDR1 MDHEN, CDR2 SYDVKM. This CDR3 has 16 amino acids. V was clipped by 3 bases and J by 1 base; unmatched bases: 8. The CDR3 sequence is CASSFGYGTDNYGYTF. The CDR3 DNA sequence: TGTGCCAGCAGTTTCGGCTACGGGACAGATAACTATGGCTACACCTTC.

The chain joins TRBV20-1 to TRBJ2-3, with 13 bases identical to TRBD2. The V gene's germline CDR1 is DFQATT and CDR2 SNEGSKA (reference sequence). Losses at the gene ends were 7 bases for V and 4 bases for J; bases not matched to a gene: 5. The CDR3 is made up of 14 amino acids. This chain's CDR3 is CSGVLAGGADTQYF. The CDR3 nucleotides read TGCAGTGGGGTACTAGCGGGGGGGGCAGATACGCAGTATTTT.

This chain connects TRBV12-3 or TRBV12-4 to TRBJ1-3, with unresolved D. With 6 bases removed from V and 0 bases from J, the gap between germline ends came to 12 bases. This CDR3 has 15 residues. This chain's CDR3 is CASSSPNLSGNTIYF. CDR3 in DNA: TGTGCCAGCAGCTCCCCGAACCTCTCTGGAAACACCATATATTTT.

The chain combines TRBV27 with TRBJ2-7, with 11 positions matching TRBD1. CDR3 length equals 15 residues. V gave up 4 bases and J gave up 3 bases; unmatched junction bases: 5. Germline CDR1 reads MNHEY; CDR2 reads SMNVEV (reference sequence). The CDR3 DNA reads as TGTGCCAGCAGTTGGACAGGGGGCAATCGCTACGAGCAGTACTTC. As protein: CASSWTGGNRYEQYF.

The sample holds many counts of this clonotype. The CDR3 nucleotides read TGCGCCAGCAGCGGCGTTAGCTCCTACGAGCAGTACTTC. Its protein product is CASSGVSSYEQYF. The chain links TRBV4-1 to TRBJ2-7; D gene unclear. The CDR3 is 13 amino acids. Looked up from germline, CDR1 is MGHRA and CDR2 is YSYEKL. V was trimmed by 5 bases and J by 0 bases, leaving 8 bases between them.

This clonotype was detected a few times. The chain recombines TRBV20-1 with TRBJ1-2; D possibly corresponds to TRBD1 (5 bases). From germline, CDR1 is DFQATT and CDR2 SNEGSKA (reference sequence). The CDR3 spans 14 residues. The germline V and J ends were trimmed by 5 bases and 0 bases, with 13 bases remaining between them. The CDR3 sequence is CSAAGTQANYGYTF. CDR3 sequence (DNA): TGCAGTGCTGCCGGGACGCAGGCTAACTATGGCTACACCTTC.

Only a few counts were recorded for this clonotype. Sequence at one end of the junction differs from germline and may be a read error. The J gene is TRBJ2-5, the V gene TRBV7-7; possible D gene TRBD2, 6 bases. CDR1 is SSHAT, CDR2 FNYEAQ, per germline (reference sequence). The CDR3 is made up of 12 amino acids. The DNA of the CDR3 is TGTGCTAGCAGCCCCCTAGCGGAGACCCAGTACTTC. Amino acid sequence: CASSPLAETQYF.

The rearrangement uses TRBV2 and TRBJ2-6, with 7 nucleotides matching TRBD1. Germline-derived CDR1 and CDR2 are SNHLY and FYNNEI. The CDR3 length is 20 residues. The junction had 20 bases not matched to a gene; V was cut back by 5 bases and J by 4 bases. The CDR3 here is CASSFPGQFLSSSGANVLTF. The DNA of the CDR3 is TGTGCCAGCAGTTTTCCGGGACAGTTTTTATCTTCCTCCGGGGCCAACGTCCTGACTTTC.

The chain combines TRBV7-2 with TRBJ2-5; the D call may be TRBD1 or TRBD2 (6 bases each). The germline V gene encodes CDR1 SGHTA and CDR2 FQGNSA. The CDR3 length is 15 residues. Trimming left V 5 bases short and J 1 base short, with 14 bases between. In DNA form, the CDR3 reads TGTGCCAGCAGCAGAACGCGGGACATCCAAGAGACCCAGTACTTC. Protein: CASSRTRDIQETQYF.

This clonotype was counted between two and nine times. This chain uses TRBV7-8 with TRBJ2-7; D may correspond to TRBD1 or TRBD2 (5 bases each). Trimming removed 5 bases at V and 2 bases at J, with 16 bases between. Germline values: CDR1 SGHVS, CDR2 FQNEAQ. The CDR3 covers 15 residues. The DNA of the CDR3 is TGTGCCAGCAGCCCCCGCCGGTGGGGACCCTACGAGCAGTACTTC. It specifies CASSPRRWGPYEQYF.

The rearrangement links TRBV7-2 to TRBJ2-1; D possibly corresponds to TRBD2 (7 bases). Trimming removed 5 bases from V and 4 bases from J, with 12 bases in between. The CDR3 runs to 14 residues. Germline V gives CDR1 SGHTA, CDR2 FQGNSA. The CDR3 sequence is CASSPRGAYNEQFF. The CDR3 bases are TGTGCCAGCAGCCCCCGGGGGGCGTACAATGAGCAGTTCTTC.

This chain joins TRBV20-1 and TRBJ1-2; D unclear. Trimming stripped 3 bases from V and 1 base from J, with 12 bases between. This CDR3 spans 14 amino acids. Germline lookup yields CDR1 DFQATT and CDR2 SNEGSKA (reference sequence). CDR3 protein: CSASAGRVNYGYTF. In DNA, the CDR3 is TGCAGTGCTAGCGCGGGCAGAGTTAACTATGGCTACACCTTC.

The chain has TRBV11-2 and TRBJ1-1; the match to TRBD1 covers 9 bases. The CDR3 has 21 amino acids. Germline V gene sequence: CDR1 SGHAT, CDR2 FQNNGV. V gave up 2 bases and J gave up 1 base; unmatched junction bases: 20. The CDR3 coding sequence is TGTGCCAGCAGCTTACGAAGGACAGGGGTCCTTTACTCCCGTTGGAACACTGAAGCTTTCTTT. This codes for CASSLRRTGVLYSRWNTEAFF.

The chain employs TRBV6-6 and TRBJ2-4; D is undetermined. CDR1 is MNHNY, CDR2 SVGAGI, per germline (reference sequence). The CDR3 length is 13 residues. Trimming left V 5 bases short and J 13 bases short, with 18 bases between. The CDR3 protein is CASSKGPFYGQYF. CDR3 in DNA: TGTGCCAGCAGTAAAGGGCCTTTCTACGGGCAGTACTTC.

This clonotype was picked up a small number of times. The gene calls are TRBV6-5 and TRBJ2-5; D might be TRBD2 (7 bases). This CDR3 comprises 13 residues. V was cut by 5 bases and J by 7 bases, with 14 bases left in between. Germline CDR1 is MNHEY and CDR2 is SVGAGI. CDR3 amino acids: CASSTTRGGTQYF. The CDR3 DNA reads TGTGCCAGCAGTACCACTAGGGGGGGGACCCAGTACTTC.

The chain combines TRBV29-1 with TRBJ2-7; 10 positions match TRBD1. The CDR3 has 12 amino acids. V gave up 4 bases and J gave up 7 bases; unmatched junction bases: 4. Germline CDR1 and CDR2: SQVTM and ANQGSEA. CDR3 region: CSVGDRGREQYF. The CDR3 region has the DNA TGCAGCGTTGGCGACAGGGGGCGAGAGCAGTACTTC.

This clonotype was detected only a few times. This chain joins TRBV7-9 and TRBJ2-5; no clear D. V was clipped by 5 bases and J by 7 bases, with 17 bases between them. In germline, CDR1 is SEHNR, CDR2 FQNEAQ (reference sequence). This CDR3 region has 14 residues. The CDR3 nucleotides are TGTGCCAGCAGCGCGAGACGGGCCCTTACGACCCAGTACTTC. Its protein is CASSARRALTTQYF.

The chain carries TRBV29-1 and TRBJ2-5; 9 bases align to TRBD2. From germline, CDR1 is SQVTM and CDR2 ANQGSEA. CDR3 size: 14 residues. J gave up 5 bases and V 8 bases, and 12 bases lay outside the gene matches. CDR3 protein: CSIDVRGGVETQYF. DNA of the CDR3: TGCAGCATCGATGTGCGGGGGGGCGTGGAGACCCAGTACTTC.